A selection of T cell receptor beta chains follows, all from one sample in a study of cytomegalovirus exposure and HLA in healthy donors. TCRdb's copy holds only in-frame clones and misses some; the assay was immunoSEQ multiplex PCR. The top ten hold over 1.5% of the sample, which has about 56,000 clones, just over 90% seen once. Specimen: PBMCs. These receptors all come from a woman aged 18-29 years in good health and CMV-seropositive. Each CDR3 is given with its conserved first and last residue. D genes are given only for firm matches. Part of the rows lack a size; the others show once, few, many or a class for expanded clones.

>TRBD1|-|16|TRBV15|TRBJ2-3
TGTGCCACCAGCAACCCCCGGGACAGGGGCCCAGATACGCAGTATTTT
CATSNPRDRGPDTQYF
>TRBD1|-|17|TRBV28|TRBJ2-3
TGTGCCAGCAGTTTAGCGACGGGACAGGGGAGCACAGATACGCAGTATTTT
CASSLATGQGSTDTQYF
>TRBD1|-|15|TRBV9|TRBJ2-1
TGTGCCAGCAGCGTCCCCGGGACAGGGGGTCGTGAGCAGTTCTTC
CASSVPGTGGREQFF
>TRBD2|-|14|TRBV10-1|TRBJ2-2
TGCGCCAGCTCAAGCGGGGGCCGCACCGGGGAGCTGTTTTTT
CASSSGGRTGELFF
>TRBD2|-|15|TRBV14|TRBJ2-3
TGTGCCAGCAGCCAAGGGACTAGTCTGACAGATACGCAGTATTTT
CASSQGTSLTDTQYF
>-|-|13|TRBV6-6|TRBJ1-2
TGTGCCAGCAGACATATTCTTAACTATGGCTACACCTTC
CASRHILNYGYTF
>TRBD1|-|16|TRBV6-1|TRBJ1-5
TGTGCCAGCAGTGAATCCCACGGACAGGGTTATCGACCCCAGCATTTT
CASSESHGQGYRPQHF
>TRBD1|-|15|TRBV5-1|TRBJ2-7
TGCGCCAGCAGCGCAGGACAGGGGAAAAACTACGAGCAGTACTTC
CASSAGQGKNYEQYF
>-|-|15|TRBV5-5|TRBJ1-5
TGTGCCAGCAGCTTGGAAAGACAGGCCACCCAGCCCCAGCATTTT
CASSLERQATQPQHF
>-|-|13|TRBV6-1|TRBJ1-6
TGTGCCAGCTGGGACATTCTAGATTCACCCCTCCACTTT
CASWDILDSPLHF
>TRBD1|-|16|TRBV9|TRBJ1-5
TGTGCCAGCAGTGCAGGGGGTACGCAGTCCAATCAGCCCCAGCATTTT
CASSAGGTQSNQPQHF
>-|-|14|TRBV19|TRBJ2-2
TGTGCCACTACCAGGGGGGCGAACACCGGGGAGCTGTTTTTT
CATTRGANTGELFF
>-|-|16|TRBV10-1|TRBJ2-1
TGCGCCAGGAGAGAGAAGGGGGACCTCGCCTACAATGAGCAGTTCTTC
CARREKGDLAYNEQFF
>TRBD2|-|16|TRBV7-2|TRBJ2-3
TGTGCCAGCAGCTTACGGACTAGCGGGGGGGCGGATACGCAGTATTTT
CASSLRTSGGADTQYF
>-|-|13|TRBV11-2|TRBJ2-5
TGTGCCAGCACTCCATTAGCCGTAGAGACCCAGTACTTC
CASTPLAVETQYF
>-|-|14|TRBV15|TRBJ2-3
TGTGCCACCAGCGGTCTATACGTCGCAGATACGCAGTATTTT
CATSGLYVADTQYF
>-|-|15|TRBV6-1|TRBJ1-2
TGTGCCAGCAGTGCTTTCGGCGTAGGAGGGTATGGCTACACCTTC
CASSAFGVGGYGYTF
>TRBD2|-|15|TRBV7-2|TRBJ2-7
TGTGCCAGCAGCTTCGGGGGGACCAACTCCTACGAGCAGTACTTC
CASSFGGTNSYEQYF
>TRBD1|-|15|TRBV11-2|TRBJ1-2
TGTGCCAGCAGCTCCCGGACAGGGGGGAACTATGGCTACACCTTC
CASSSRTGGNYGYTF
>-|-|14|TRBV7-2|TRBJ2-5
TGTGCCAGCAGCCTTGGATCTAGACAAGAGACCCAGTACTTC
CASSLGSRQETQYF
>TRBD1|-|16|TRBV7-8|TRBJ2-4
TGTGCCAGCAGCGCCCGGGACAGCGTAGCCAAAAACATTCAGTACTTC
CASSARDSVAKNIQYF
>TRBD2|-|19|TRBV7-2|TRBJ2-5
TGTGCCAGCAGCTTAGGAGAGGGGGGCGGGGGGCCGTTCTGGGAGACCCAGTACTTC
CASSLGEGGGGPFWETQYF
>TRBD1|-|17|TRBV4-1|TRBJ2-7
TGCGCCAGCAGCCAAGATGTGGGACAGGGGGGGTCCTACGAGCAGTACTTC
CASSQDVGQGGSYEQYF
>TRBD1|-|15|TRBV18|TRBJ1-1
TGTGCCAGCTCACCAGGGACAGGCTTTGGAACTGAAGCTTTCTTT
CASSPGTGFGTEAFF
>-|-|14|TRBV18|TRBJ1-4
TGTGCCAGCTCACCCCGGCTGGGAGATGAAAAACTGTTTTTT
CASSPRLGDEKLFF
>-|-|13|TRBV6-5|TRBJ2-5
TGTGCCAGCAGTTACGGGGCGCAAGAGACCCAGTACTTC
CASSYGAQETQYF
>-|-|16|TRBV6-6|TRBJ2-6
TGTGCCAGCAGTTACCCCTGGACTTCTGGGGCCAACGTCCTGACTTTC
CASSYPWTSGANVLTF
>-|-|15|TRBV11-2|TRBJ2-5
TGTGCCAGCAGCTTCACTAGGACAGAACAAGAGACCCAGTACTTC
CASSFTRTEQETQYF
>-|-|17|TRBV4-1|TRBJ2-3
TGCGCCAGCAGCCATGGACTCTTTTCTGCAGGTGCAGATACGCAGTATTTT
CASSHGLFSAGADTQYF
>-|-|15|TRBV5-5|TRBJ2-6
TGTGCCAGCAGCCAGACACCTTCTGGGGCCAACGTCCTGACTTTC
CASSQTPSGANVLTF
>TRBD1|-|13|TRBV29-1|TRBJ2-5
TGCAGCGTGCCGGGACAGGTCATGGAGACCCAGTACTTC
CSVPGQVMETQYF
>-|-|14|TRBV5-4|TRBJ2-7
TGTGCCAGCAGCCTGGGGGGGCAGTCGGGCGAGCAGTACTTC
CASSLGGQSGEQYF
>-|-|16|TRBV10-3|TRBJ2-5
TGTGCCATCAGTGAGTCGACCGGGTTTGGAGGGGAGACCCAGTACTTC
CAISESTGFGGETQYF
>TRBD2|-|13|TRBV27|TRBJ2-1
TGTGCCAGCAGCCCCCCGGGGGGGAGGTTGCAGTTCTTC
CASSPPGGRLQFF
>TRBD1|-|14|TRBV5-4|TRBJ1-2
TGTGCCAGCAGCCCACGGACAGGGAGGGATGGCTACACCTTC
CASSPRTGRDGYTF
>-|once|12|TRBV6-6|TRBJ1-5
TGTGCCACGCGGCTGAGCAATCAGCCCCAGCATTTT
CATRLSNQPQHF
>-|-|15|TRBV19|TRBJ1-6
TGTGCCAGTAGAACAGTGACGGTTGATAATTCACCCCTCCACTTT
CASRTVTVDNSPLHF
>-|-|17|TRBV27|TRBJ2-7
TGTGCCAGCAGTACTGGAGACAGGTTCTCTCCCAGGGACGAGCAGTACTTC
CASSTGDRFSPRDEQYF
>TRBD1|-|12|TRBV2|TRBJ1-3
TGTGCCAGCACAGGGGGCCGAGAAAGCCTATATTTT
CASTGGRESLYF
>-|-|15|TRBV29-1|TRBJ1-2
TGCAGCGCTCCTATCCAGGGCAGATCAAACTATGGCTACACCTTC
CSAPIQGRSNYGYTF
>-|-|16|TRBV25-1|TRBJ1-1
TGTGCCAGCAGTGAAATCGGGGTTGGGATGAACACTGAAGCTTTCTTT
CASSEIGVGMNTEAFF
>-|-|13|TRBV10-3|TRBJ2-1
TGTGCCATCTCATACTACACGTACAATGAGCAGTTCTTC
CAISYYTYNEQFF
>-|once|12|TRBV7-9|TRBJ1-1
TGTGCCAGCAGCGTCAGAGGAAATGAAGCTTTCTTT
CASSVRGNEAFF
>-|-|14|TRBV9|TRBJ2-3
TGTGCCAGCAGCGTGGGGGGTAGCACAGATACGCAGTATTTT
CASSVGGSTDTQYF
>-|-|14|TRBV9|TRBJ2-5
TGTGCCAGCTCGGCGGGAAGCAGTCAAGAGACCCAGTACTTC
CASSAGSSQETQYF
>TRBD2|-|15|TRBV6-6|TRBJ2-7
TGTGCCAGCAGTTACGGTGGCGGGGGGGAGTTAAGGCAGTACTTC
CASSYGGGGELRQYF
>-|-|15|TRBV5-4|TRBJ1-2
TGTGCCAGCAGCTTGTCTGGGGGACGGACTAAAGGGGTCACCTTC
CASSLSGGRTKGVTF
>TRBD1|-|15|TRBV19|TRBJ1-1
TGTGCCAGTAGTATTAGGCACAGGGGGAACACTGAAGCTTTCTTT
CASSIRHRGNTEAFF
>-|-|12|TRBV30|TRBJ1-5
TGTGCCTGGAGTGTACAGGGTCGGCCCCAGCATTTT
CAWSVQGRPQHF
>-|-|14|TRBV5-1|TRBJ2-2
TGCGCCAGCAGCCCTGGGACAAACACCGGGGAGCTGTTTTTT
CASSPGTNTGELFF
>-|-|16|TRBV4-1|TRBJ2-3
TGCGCCAGCAGCCAAGATCCGGGTATCGGCACAGATACGCAGTATTTT
CASSQDPGIGTDTQYF
>TRBD1|-|13|TRBV29-1|TRBJ1-1
TGCAGCGTTACGAGACAGGGGAACACTGAAGCTTTCTTT
CSVTRQGNTEAFF